Listed here are 2 T cell receptor beta chains from one sample, sequenced in a study of T cell changes during pregnancy in multiple sclerosis. Generated by immunoSEQ multiplex PCR, the TCRdb table keeps only in-frame clones and is missing some. The table includes 70,000 to 85,000 clones, 92% detected once. The sample consisted of peripheral blood, taken before pregnancy. The source of these receptors is a female donor with multiple sclerosis, enrolled in a pregnancy study.

The V and J genes are TRBV30 and TRBJ1-1; D possibly corresponds to TRBD1 (5 bases). V was clipped by 7 bases and J by 4 bases, with 19 bases between them. Germline CDR1 reads GTSNPN; CDR2 reads SVGIG (reference sequence). This CDR3 has 14 amino acids. This chain's CDR3 is CASSRGGVGTEAFF. For the CDR3, the DNA is TGTGCCTCAAGCCGGGGGGGGGTAGGCACTGAAGCTTTCTTT.

The rearrangement links TRBV7-9 to TRBJ1-5; 8 bases align to TRBD1. Germline assignment: CDR1 SEHNR and CDR2 FQNEAQ (reference sequence). The CDR3 sequence is 16 residues long. The junction had 12 bases not matched to a gene; V was cut back by 5 bases and J by 6 bases. The CDR3 is CASSRDRGPFSQPQHF. CDR3 DNA: TGTGCCAGCAGCCGTGACAGGGGACCTTTTTCTCAGCCCCAGCATTTT.